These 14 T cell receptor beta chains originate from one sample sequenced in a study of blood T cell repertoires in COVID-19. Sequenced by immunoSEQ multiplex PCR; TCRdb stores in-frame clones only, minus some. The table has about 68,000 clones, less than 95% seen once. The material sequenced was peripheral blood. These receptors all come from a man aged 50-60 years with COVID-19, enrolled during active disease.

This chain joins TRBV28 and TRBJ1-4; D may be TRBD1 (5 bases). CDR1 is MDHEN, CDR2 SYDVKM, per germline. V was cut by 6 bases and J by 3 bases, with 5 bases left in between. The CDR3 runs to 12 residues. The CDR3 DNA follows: TGTGCCAGCAGACAGGCTAATGAAAAACTGTTTTTT. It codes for CASRQANEKLFF.

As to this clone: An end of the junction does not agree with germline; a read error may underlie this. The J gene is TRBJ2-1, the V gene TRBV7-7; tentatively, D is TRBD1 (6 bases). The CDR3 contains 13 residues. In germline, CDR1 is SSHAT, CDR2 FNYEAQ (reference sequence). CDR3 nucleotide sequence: TGTGCTAGCAGCCGTAGGACAGACAATGAGCAGTTCTTC. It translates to CASSRRTDNEQFF.

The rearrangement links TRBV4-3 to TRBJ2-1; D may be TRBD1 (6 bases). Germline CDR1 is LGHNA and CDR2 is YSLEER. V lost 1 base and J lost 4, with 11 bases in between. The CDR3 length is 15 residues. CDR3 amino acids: CASSQGLGGYNEQFF. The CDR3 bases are TGCGCCAGCAGCCAAGGGCTAGGGGGTTACAATGAGCAGTTCTTC.

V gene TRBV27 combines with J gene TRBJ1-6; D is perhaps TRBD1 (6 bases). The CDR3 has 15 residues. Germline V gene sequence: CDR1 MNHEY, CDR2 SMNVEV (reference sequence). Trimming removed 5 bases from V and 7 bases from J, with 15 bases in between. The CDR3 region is CASSPTRGANSPLHF. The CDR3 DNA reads TGTGCCAGCAGTCCTACGCGGGGGGCGAATTCACCCCTCCACTTT.

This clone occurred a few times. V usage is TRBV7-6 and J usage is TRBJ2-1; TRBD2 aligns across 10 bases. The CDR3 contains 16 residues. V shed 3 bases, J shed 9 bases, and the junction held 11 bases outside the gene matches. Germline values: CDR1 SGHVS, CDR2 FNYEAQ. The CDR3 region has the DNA TGTGCCAGCAGCTTTATTTACCTAGCGGGAGAGGGTGAGCAGTTCTTC. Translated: CASSFIYLAGEGEQFF.

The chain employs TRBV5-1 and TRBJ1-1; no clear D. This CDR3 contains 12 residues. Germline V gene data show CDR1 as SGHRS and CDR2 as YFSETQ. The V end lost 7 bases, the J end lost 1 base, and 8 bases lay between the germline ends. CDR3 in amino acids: CASGQGNTEAFF. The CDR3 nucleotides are TGCGCCAGCGGGCAAGGGAACACTGAAGCTTTCTTT.

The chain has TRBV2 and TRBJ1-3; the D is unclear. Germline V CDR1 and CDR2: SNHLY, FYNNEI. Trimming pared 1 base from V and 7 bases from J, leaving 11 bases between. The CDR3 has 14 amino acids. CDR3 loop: CASSEGAVLNTIYF. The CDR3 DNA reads TGTGCCAGCAGTGAAGGGGCAGTATTGAACACCATATATTTT.

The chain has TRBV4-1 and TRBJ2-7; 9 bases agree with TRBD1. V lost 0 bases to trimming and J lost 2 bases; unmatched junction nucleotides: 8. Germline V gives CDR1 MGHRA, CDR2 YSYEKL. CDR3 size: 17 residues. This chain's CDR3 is CASSQETGQGLPYEQYF. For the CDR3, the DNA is TGCGCCAGCAGCCAAGAGACGGGACAGGGTTTGCCCTACGAGCAGTACTTC.

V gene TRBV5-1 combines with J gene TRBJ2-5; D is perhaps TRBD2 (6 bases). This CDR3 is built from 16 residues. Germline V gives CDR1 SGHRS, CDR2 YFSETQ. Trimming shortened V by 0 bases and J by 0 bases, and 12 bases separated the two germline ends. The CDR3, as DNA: TGCGCCAGCAGCTTGGGGGGAGGACGAAACCAAGAGACCCAGTACTTC. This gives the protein CASSLGGGRNQETQYF.

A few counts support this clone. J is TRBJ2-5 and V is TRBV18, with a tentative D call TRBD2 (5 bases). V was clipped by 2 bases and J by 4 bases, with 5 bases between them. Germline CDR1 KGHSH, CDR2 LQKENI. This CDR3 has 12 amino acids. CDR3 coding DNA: TGTGCCAGCTCACCAGCGGGAGAGACCCAGTACTTC. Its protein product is CASSPAGETQYF.

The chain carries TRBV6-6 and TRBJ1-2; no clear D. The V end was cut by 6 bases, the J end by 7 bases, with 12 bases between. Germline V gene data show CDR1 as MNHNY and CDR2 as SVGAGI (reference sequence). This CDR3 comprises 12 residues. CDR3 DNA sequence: TGTGCCAGCAGCCCAGACCGGAGTGGCTACACCTTC. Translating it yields CASSPDRSGYTF.

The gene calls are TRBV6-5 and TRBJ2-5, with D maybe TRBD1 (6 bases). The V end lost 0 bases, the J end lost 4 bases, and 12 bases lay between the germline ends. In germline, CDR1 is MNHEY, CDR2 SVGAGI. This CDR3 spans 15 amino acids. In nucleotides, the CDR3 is TGTGCCAGCAGTTACTCTCAGGGGACGGGAGAGACCCAGTACTTC. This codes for CASSYSQGTGETQYF.

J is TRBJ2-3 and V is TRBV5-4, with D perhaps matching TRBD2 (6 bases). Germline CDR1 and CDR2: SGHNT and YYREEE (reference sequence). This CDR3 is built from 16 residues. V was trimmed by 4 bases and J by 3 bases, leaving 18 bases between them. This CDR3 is CASSHPGLEATDTQYF. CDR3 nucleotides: TGTGCCAGCAGCCACCCGGGACTGGAGGCAACAGATACGCAGTATTTT.

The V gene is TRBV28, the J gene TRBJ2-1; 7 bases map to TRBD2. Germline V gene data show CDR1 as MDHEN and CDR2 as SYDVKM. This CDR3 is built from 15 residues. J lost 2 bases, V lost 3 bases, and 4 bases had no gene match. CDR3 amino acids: CASSFLADTYNEQFF. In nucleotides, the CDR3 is TGTGCCAGCAGTTTTCTAGCGGACACCTACAATGAGCAGTTCTTC.